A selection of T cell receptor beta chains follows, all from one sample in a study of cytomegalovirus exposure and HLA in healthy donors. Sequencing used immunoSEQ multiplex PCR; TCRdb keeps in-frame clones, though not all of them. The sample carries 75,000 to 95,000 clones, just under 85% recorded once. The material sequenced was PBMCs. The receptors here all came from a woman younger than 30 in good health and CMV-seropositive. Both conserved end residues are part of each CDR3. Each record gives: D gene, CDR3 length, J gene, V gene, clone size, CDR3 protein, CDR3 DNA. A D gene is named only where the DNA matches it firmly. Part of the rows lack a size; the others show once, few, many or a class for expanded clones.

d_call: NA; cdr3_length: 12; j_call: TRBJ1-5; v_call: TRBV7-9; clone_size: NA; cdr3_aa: CASSSGNQPQHF; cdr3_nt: TGTGCCAGCAGCTCCGGCAATCAGCCCCAGCATTTT
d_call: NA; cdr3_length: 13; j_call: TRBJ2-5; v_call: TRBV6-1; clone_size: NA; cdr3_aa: CASSEESLETQYF; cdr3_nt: TGTGCCAGCAGTGAAGAGAGTTTGGAGACCCAGTACTTC
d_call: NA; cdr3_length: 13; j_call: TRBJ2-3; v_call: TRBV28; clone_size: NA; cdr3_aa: CASRDRSTDTQYF; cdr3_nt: TGTGCCAGCAGAGACAGGAGCACAGATACGCAGTATTTT
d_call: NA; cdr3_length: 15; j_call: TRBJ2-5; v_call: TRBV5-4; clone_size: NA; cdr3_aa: CASSLKEGVLETQYF; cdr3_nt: TGTGCCAGCAGCTTGAAGGAGGGAGTCCTAGAGACCCAGTACTTC
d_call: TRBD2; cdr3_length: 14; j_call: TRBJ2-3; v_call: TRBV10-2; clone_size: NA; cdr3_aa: CASGAGGRSDTQYF; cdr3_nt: TGCGCCAGCGGAGCGGGGGGGCGATCAGATACGCAGTATTTT
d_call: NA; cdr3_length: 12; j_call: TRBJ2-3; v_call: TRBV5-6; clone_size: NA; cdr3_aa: CASSFHPDTQYF; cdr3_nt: TGTGCCAGCAGCTTCCATCCAGATACGCAGTATTTT
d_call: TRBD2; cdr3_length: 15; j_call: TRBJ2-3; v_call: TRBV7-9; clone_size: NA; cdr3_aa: CASSSSGRRADTQYF; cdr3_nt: TGTGCCAGCAGCTCTAGCGGGAGACGCGCAGATACGCAGTATTTT
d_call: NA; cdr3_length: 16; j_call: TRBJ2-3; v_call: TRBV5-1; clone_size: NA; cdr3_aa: CASSDTPTGATDTQYF; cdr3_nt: TGCGCCAGCAGCGACACCCCGACAGGAGCCACAGATACGCAGTATTTT
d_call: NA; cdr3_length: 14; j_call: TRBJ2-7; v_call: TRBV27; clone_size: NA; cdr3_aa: CASSARRSAYEQYF; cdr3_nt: TGTGCCAGCAGTGCTCGGAGATCAGCCTACGAGCAGTACTTC
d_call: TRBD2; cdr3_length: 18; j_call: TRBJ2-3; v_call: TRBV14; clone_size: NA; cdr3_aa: CASSQYVGGRGPTDTQYF; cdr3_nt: TGTGCCAGCAGCCAATATGTGGGAGGGAGAGGTCCCACAGATACGCAGTATTTT
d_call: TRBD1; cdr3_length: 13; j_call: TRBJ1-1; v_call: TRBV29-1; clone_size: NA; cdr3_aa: CSVETGGNTEAFF; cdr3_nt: TGCAGCGTTGAGACAGGGGGCAACACTGAAGCTTTCTTT
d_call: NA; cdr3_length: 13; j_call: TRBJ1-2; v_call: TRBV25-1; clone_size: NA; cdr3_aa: CASSVGDPSGYTF; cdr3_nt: TGTGCCAGCAGTGTAGGAGACCCATCAGGCTACACCTTC
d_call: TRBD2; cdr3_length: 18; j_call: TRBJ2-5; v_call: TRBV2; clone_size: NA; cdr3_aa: CASSESLAGAPYQETQYF; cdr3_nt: TGTGCCAGCAGTGAAAGTCTAGCGGGGGCCCCCTACCAAGAGACCCAGTACTTC
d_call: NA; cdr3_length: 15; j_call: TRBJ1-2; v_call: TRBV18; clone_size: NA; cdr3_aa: CASSPGGSLDYGYTF; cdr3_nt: TGTGCCAGCTCACCAGGGGGGTCTCTGGACTATGGCTACACCTTC
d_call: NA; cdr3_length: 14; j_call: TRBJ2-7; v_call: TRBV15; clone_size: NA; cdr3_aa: CATSRDRSSYEQYF; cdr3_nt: TGTGCCACCAGCAGGGATAGGAGCTCCTACGAGCAGTACTTC
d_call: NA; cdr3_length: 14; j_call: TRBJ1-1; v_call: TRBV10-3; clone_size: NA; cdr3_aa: CAISGGTANTEAFF; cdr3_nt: TGTGCCATCAGCGGAGGGACGGCGAACACTGAAGCTTTCTTT
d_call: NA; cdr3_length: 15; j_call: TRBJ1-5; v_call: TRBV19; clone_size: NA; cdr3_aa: CASSIRDYSNQPQHF; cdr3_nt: TGTGCCAGTAGTATCCGGGATTATAGCAATCAGCCCCAGCATTTT
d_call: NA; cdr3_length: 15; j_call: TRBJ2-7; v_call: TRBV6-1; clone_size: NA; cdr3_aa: CASEVGYRAPYEQYF; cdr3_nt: TGTGCCAGCGAGGTTGGTTACAGGGCCCCCTACGAGCAGTACTTC
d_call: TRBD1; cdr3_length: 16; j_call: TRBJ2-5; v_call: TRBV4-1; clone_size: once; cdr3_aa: CASSHLGQGGLETQYF; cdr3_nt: TGCGCCAGCAGCCACCTCGGACAGGGAGGTTTGGAGACCCAGTACTTC
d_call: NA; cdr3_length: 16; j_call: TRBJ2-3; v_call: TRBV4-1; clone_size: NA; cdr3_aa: CASSRLGGTGTDTQYF; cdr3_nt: TGCGCCAGCAGCCGTCTAGGGGGGACAGGCACAGATACGCAGTATTTT
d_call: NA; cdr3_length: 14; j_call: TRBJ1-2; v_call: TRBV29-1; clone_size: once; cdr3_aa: CSVYSYAPPYGYTF; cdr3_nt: TGCAGCGTTTATTCGTACGCGCCACCCTATGGCTACACCTTC
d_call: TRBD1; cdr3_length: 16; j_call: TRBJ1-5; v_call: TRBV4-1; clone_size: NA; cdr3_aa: CASRENGAGGNQPQHF; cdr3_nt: TGCGCCAGCAGAGAAAATGGGGCAGGGGGAAATCAGCCCCAGCATTTT
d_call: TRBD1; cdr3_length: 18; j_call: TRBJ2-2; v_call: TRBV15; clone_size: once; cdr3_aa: CATSGQSPGTANTGELFF; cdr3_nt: TGTGCCACCAGCGGTCAAAGTCCCGGGACAGCGAACACCGGGGAGCTGTTTTTT
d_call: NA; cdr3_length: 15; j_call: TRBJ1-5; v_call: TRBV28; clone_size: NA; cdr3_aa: CASSLPLGGYQPQHF; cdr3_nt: TGTGCCAGCAGTTTACCGCTGGGGGGGTATCAGCCCCAGCATTTT
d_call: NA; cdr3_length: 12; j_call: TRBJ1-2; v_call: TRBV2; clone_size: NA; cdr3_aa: CASSSEGYGYTF; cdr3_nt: TGTGCCAGCAGTTCGGAGGGGTATGGCTACACCTTC
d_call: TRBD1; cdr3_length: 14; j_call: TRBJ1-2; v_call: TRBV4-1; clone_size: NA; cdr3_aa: CASSQATGHYGYTF; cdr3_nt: TGCGCCAGCAGCCAAGCGACAGGGCACTATGGCTACACCTTC
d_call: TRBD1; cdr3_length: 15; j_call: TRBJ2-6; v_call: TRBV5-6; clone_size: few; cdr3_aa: CASMQGVSGANVLTF; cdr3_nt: TGTGCCAGCATGCAGGGGGTCTCTGGGGCCAACGTCCTGACTTTC
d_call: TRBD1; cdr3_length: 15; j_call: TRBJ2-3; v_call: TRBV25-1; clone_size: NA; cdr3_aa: CASSERQGEWDTQYF; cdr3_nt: TGTGCCAGCAGTGAAAGACAGGGTGAATGGGATACGCAGTATTTT
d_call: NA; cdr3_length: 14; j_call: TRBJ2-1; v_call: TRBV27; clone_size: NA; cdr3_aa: CASSLSPSWYEQFF; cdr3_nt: TGTGCCAGCAGTTTATCTCCTAGTTGGTATGAGCAGTTCTTC
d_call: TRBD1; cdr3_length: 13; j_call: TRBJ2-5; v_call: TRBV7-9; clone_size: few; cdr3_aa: CASSLTGVETQYF; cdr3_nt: TGTGCCAGCAGCTTAACAGGGGTTGAGACCCAGTACTTC
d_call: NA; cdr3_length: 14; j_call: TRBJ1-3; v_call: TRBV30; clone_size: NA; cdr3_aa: CAAPWTNSGNTIYF; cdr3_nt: TGTGCCGCCCCATGGACAAACTCTGGAAACACCATATATTTT
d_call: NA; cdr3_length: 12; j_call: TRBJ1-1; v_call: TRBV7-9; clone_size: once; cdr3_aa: CSSSLGTSEAFF; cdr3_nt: TGTTCCAGCAGCTTAGGTACATCAGAAGCTTTCTTT
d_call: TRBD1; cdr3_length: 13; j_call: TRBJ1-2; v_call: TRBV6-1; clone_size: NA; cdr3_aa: CASSEADRVGYTF; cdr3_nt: TGTGCCAGCAGTGAAGCGGACAGGGTTGGCTACACCTTC
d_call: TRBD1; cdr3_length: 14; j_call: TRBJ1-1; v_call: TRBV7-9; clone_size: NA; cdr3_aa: CASSVSGGGTEAFF; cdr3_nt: TGTGCCAGCAGCGTTTCAGGGGGCGGTACTGAAGCTTTCTTT
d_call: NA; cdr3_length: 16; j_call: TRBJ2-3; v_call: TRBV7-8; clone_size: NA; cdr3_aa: CASSSLEETSTDTQYF; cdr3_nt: TGTGCCAGCAGCTCACTAGAGGAGACTAGCACAGATACGCAGTATTTT
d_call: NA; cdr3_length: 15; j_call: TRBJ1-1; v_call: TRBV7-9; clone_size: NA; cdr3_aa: CASSLSDRMNTEAFF; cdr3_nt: TGTGCCAGCAGCTTAAGCGACAGAATGAACACTGAAGCTTTCTTT
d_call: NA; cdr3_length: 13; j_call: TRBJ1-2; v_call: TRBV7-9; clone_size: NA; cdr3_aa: CASSLREEDGYTF; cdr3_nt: TGTGCCAGCAGCCTTCGTGAGGAGGATGGCTACACCTTC
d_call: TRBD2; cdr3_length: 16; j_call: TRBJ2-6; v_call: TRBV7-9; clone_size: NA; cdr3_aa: CASSPSGGPGANVLTF; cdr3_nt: TGTGCCAGCAGCCCATCGGGGGGTCCCGGGGCCAACGTCCTGACTTTC
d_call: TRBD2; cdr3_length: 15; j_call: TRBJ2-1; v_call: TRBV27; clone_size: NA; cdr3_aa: CASRATSGVVDEQFF; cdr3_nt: TGTGCCAGCAGGGCTACTAGCGGGGTTGTGGATGAGCAGTTCTTC
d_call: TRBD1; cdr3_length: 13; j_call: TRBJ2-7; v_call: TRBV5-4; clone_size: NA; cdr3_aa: CASTLDRNYEQYF; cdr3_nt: TGTGCCAGCACCCTGGACAGGAACTACGAGCAGTACTTC
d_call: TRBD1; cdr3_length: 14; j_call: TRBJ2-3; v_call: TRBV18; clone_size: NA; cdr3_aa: CASSRTGNTDTQYF; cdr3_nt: TGTGCCAGCTCCCGGACAGGAAACACAGATACGCAGTATTTT
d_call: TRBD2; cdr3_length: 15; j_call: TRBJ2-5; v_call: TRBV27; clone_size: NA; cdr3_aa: CASSFQLAGMGTQYF; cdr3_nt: TGTGCCAGCAGTTTCCAACTAGCGGGGATGGGGACCCAGTACTTC
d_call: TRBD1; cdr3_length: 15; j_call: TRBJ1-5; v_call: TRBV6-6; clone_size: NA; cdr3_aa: CASSTPGQGDQPQHF; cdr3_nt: TGTGCCAGCAGTACCCCGGGACAGGGTGATCAGCCCCAGCATTTT
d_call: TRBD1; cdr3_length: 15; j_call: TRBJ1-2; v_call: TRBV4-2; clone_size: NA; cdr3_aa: CASSQEGTGTYGYTF; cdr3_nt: TGTGCCAGCAGCCAAGAAGGGACAGGGACCTATGGCTACACCTTC
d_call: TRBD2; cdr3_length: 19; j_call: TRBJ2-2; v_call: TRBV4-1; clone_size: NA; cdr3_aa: CASSRRLVAGETNTGELFF; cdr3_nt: TGCGCCAGCAGCCGCCGTCTTGTTGCGGGGGAGACGAACACCGGGGAGCTGTTTTTT
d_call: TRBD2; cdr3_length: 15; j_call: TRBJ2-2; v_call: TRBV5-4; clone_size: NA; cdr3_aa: CASRAGTSYTGELFF; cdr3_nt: TGTGCCAGCAGAGCCGGGACTAGCTACACCGGGGAGCTGTTTTTT
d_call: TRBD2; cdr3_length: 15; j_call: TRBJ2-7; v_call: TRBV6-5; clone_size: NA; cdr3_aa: CASSKRIAGHYEQYF; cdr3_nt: TGTGCCAGCAGCAAGAGAATAGCGGGGCACTACGAGCAGTACTTC
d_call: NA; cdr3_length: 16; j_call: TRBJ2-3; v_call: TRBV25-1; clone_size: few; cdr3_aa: CASSESGADSTDTQYF; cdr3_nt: TGTGCCAGCAGTGAATCAGGGGCAGATAGCACAGATACGCAGTATTTT
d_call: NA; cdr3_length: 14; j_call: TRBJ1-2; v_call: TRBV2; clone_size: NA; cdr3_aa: CASSELRRLSQITF; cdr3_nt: TGTGCCAGCAGTGAACTTCGCCGTCTGTCGCAGATCACCTTC
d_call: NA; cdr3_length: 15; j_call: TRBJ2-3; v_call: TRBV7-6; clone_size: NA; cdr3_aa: CASSFSGIGTDTQYF; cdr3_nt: TGTGCCAGCAGCTTCTCAGGGATAGGCACAGATACGCAGTATTTT
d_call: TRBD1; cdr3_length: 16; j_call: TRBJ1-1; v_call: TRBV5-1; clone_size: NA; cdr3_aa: CASSLKGTGGWTEAFF; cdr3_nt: TGCGCCAGCAGCTTGAAAGGAACAGGGGGTTGGACTGAAGCTTTCTTT
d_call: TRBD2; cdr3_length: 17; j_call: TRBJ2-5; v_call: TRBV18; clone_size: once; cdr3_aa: CASSLTATSGGQETQYF; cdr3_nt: TGTGCCAGCTCACTAACGGCGACTAGCGGGGGCCAAGAGACCCAGTACTTC
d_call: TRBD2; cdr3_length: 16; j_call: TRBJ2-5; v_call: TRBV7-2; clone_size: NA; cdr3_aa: CASSLWSSGVKETQYF; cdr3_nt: TGTGCCAGCAGCTTATGGTCCAGCGGGGTAAAAGAGACCCAGTACTTC
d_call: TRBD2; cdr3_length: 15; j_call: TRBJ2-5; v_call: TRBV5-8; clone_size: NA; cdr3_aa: CASSWGSGAQETQYF; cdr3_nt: TGTGCCAGCAGCTGGGGTAGCGGGGCCCAAGAGACCCAGTACTTC
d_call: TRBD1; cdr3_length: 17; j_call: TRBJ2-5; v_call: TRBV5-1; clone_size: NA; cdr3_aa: CASSLTPGTAGGETQYF; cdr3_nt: TGCGCCAGCAGCTTGACCCCCGGGACAGCCGGAGGAGAGACCCAGTACTTC